The T cell receptor (beta chain) described here comes from a study of cytomegalovirus exposure and HLA in healthy donors. Study in general: Previous work identified roughly 110 million unique TCR beta sequences from around 180 million T cells.

Germline loops: CDR1 MNHNS, CDR2 SASEGT. This CDR3 has 13 residues. V was pared by 7 bases and J by 5 bases, with 14 bases between. Study conclusions and caveats: The classifier reportedly diagnosed cytomegalovirus status with high specificity and sensitivity.

About this clone itself: The antigen remains undetermined.

A multiplex PCR was run with 60 Vbeta primers and 13 Jbeta primers. Repertoires were generated with immunoSEQ multiplex PCR, while TCRdb's copy carries only in-frame clones and drops some. The sample has 98,000 or so clones; roughly 76% are singletons. This chain connects TRBV6-1 to TRBJ1-1; D possibly corresponds to TRBD1 (6 bases). The TCR comes from a human donor in good health. The specimen sequenced was PBMCs. The chain's CDR3 is CASKETGWTEAFF. The CDR3 DNA is TGTGCCAGCAAGGAAACAGGGTGGACTGAAGCTTTCTTT.